One sample yielded the 32 T cell receptor beta chains listed below, sequenced in a study of beta chain features in type 1 diabetes. Expressed TCRB transcripts were sequenced after all isolated RNA was converted to cDNA. Repertoires were generated with immunoSEQ multiplex PCR, while TCRdb's copy carries only in-frame clones and drops some. The sample contains about half a million clones, around 28% of which appear only once. The sequencing sample was made of naive CD4+ T cells from blood. The receptor set was obtained from a man younger than 35 in good health.

The chain is built from TRBV19 and TRBJ2-3; the D is unclear. Germline V CDR1 and CDR2: LNHDA, SQIVND (reference sequence). The CDR3 consists of 13 residues. V lost 3 bases and J lost 4, with 8 bases in between. The CDR3 region is CASSISSADTQYF. The CDR3, as DNA: TGTGCCAGTAGTATTAGCTCGGCAGATACGCAGTATTTT.

The chain couples TRBV29-1 to TRBJ2-3; D is undetermined. Trimming pared 1 base from V and 4 bases from J, leaving 12 bases between. Germline loops: CDR1 SQVTM, CDR2 ANQGSEA. The CDR3 is 14 residues long. For the CDR3, the DNA is TGCAGCGTTGAAGTGAGTCTAGACGCAGATACGCAGTATTTT. Its translation: CSVEVSLDADTQYF.

The chain joins TRBV7-9 to TRBJ1-1, with D perhaps TRBD1 (6 bases). The V end lost 5 bases, the J end lost 5 bases, and 21 bases lay between the germline ends. Germline lookup yields CDR1 SEHNR and CDR2 FQNEAQ (reference sequence). The CDR3 has 16 amino acids. The CDR3 DNA follows: TGTGCCAGCAGCCCACGGGGGGGCAGGGAGAAGACTGAAGCTTTCTTT. Translating it yields CASSPRGGREKTEAFF. Looking up the rest from reference TRBV7-9 and TRBJ1-1 gives the full variable domain: DTGVSQNPRHKITKRGQNVTFRCDPISEHNRLYWYRQTLGQGPEFLTYFQNEAQLEKSRLLSDRFSAERPKGSFSTLEIQRTEQGDSAMYLCASSPRGGREKTEAFFGQGTRLTVV.

This clone was seen once. The chain joins TRBV6-1 to TRBJ1-5; TRBD1 matches at 9 bases. Germline-derived CDR1 and CDR2 are MNHNS and SASEGT. The ends lost 7 bases at V and 7 bases at J; junction bases unmatched: 8. This CDR3 is 14 amino acids long. CDR3 in DNA: TGTGCCAGCACCTTTGGGACAGGGAACCAGCCCCAGCATTTT. As protein: CASTFGTGNQPQHF.

The V gene is TRBV29-1, the J gene TRBJ1-2; D possibly corresponds to TRBD1 (6 bases). This CDR3 is 14 amino acids long. V was clipped by 3 bases and J by 7 bases, with 18 bases between them. The germline CDR1 and CDR2 sequences are SQVTM and ANQGSEA. The CDR3 DNA sequence: TGCAGCGTTGACGCAGGGGAAGGAGTTGCTGGCTACACCTTC. Protein product: CSVDAGEGVAGYTF.

Concerning this clone: Other DNA sequences in this specimen translate into the identical CDR3. The V gene is TRBV30, the J gene TRBJ2-5; the D is unclear. Germline V CDR1 and CDR2: GTSNPN, SVGIG (reference sequence). V lost 3 bases and J lost 4, with 9 bases in between. This CDR3 comprises 12 residues. This chain's CDR3 is CAWSLGGETQYF. CDR3 nucleotides: TGTGCCTGGAGCTTAGGTGGAGAGACCCAGTACTTC.

V and J are TRBV6-4 and TRBJ2-4; the D is unclear. Trimming stripped 7 bases from V and 9 bases from J, with 10 bases between. The germline gives CDR1 MRHNA, CDR2 SNTAGT. This CDR3 spans 11 amino acids. CDR3 amino acids: CASNLGGIQYF. The CDR3 DNA reads as TGTGCCAGCAACTTGGGTGGCATTCAGTACTTC.

This clone was picked up one time. V and J are TRBV5-1 and TRBJ2-1, with 13 nucleotides matching TRBD2. Germline-derived CDR1 and CDR2 are SGHRS and YFSETQ. There are 13 residues in the CDR3. The ends lost 7 bases at V and 5 bases at J; junction bases unmatched: 0. Here the CDR3 DNA reads TGCGCCAGCGGACTAGCGGGAGACAATGAGCAGTTCTTC. This codes for CASGLAGDNEQFF.

This sequence joins TRBV6-5 and TRBJ2-6; no clear D gene. The CDR3 is 15 amino acids. V dropped 0 bases and J dropped 2 bases, with 5 bases sitting between them. The V gene's germline CDR1 is MNHEY and CDR2 SVGAGI. The CDR3 DNA sequence: TGTGCCAGCAGTTACTCAGGGCCTGGGGCCAACGTCCTGACTTTC. It translates to CASSYSGPGANVLTF.

This clone is a singleton in its sample. This chain joins TRBV7-9 and TRBJ2-7; 8 bases align to TRBD1. J gave up 6 bases and V 1 base, and 5 bases lay outside the gene matches. The germline CDR1 and CDR2 sequences are SEHNR and FQNEAQ (reference sequence). The CDR3 spans 14 residues. CDR3 nucleotide sequence: TGTGCCAGCAGCTTAGATGGACAGGGCCGCGAGCAGTACTTC. It is translated as CASSLDGQGREQYF.

Here the CDR3 DNA reads TGTGCCAGCAGCGTAGGTCCCGAGATGGCCCAGCATTTT. Translation gives CASSVGPEMAQHF. V and J are TRBV9 and TRBJ1-5; no clear D gene. The CDR3 sequence is 13 residues long. Germline CDR1 and CDR2: SGDLS and YYNGEE. Between the trimmed V and J ends, which lost 0 bases and 11 bases, there was a span of 12 bases.

V and J are TRBV29-1 and TRBJ2-1; 7 bases match TRBD2. Germline values: CDR1 SQVTM, CDR2 ANQGSEA. The CDR3 runs 15 residues. The V segment lost 2 bases and the J segment 8 bases; nucleotides outside the gene matches: 12. The CDR3 region has the DNA TGCAGCGTTGAACGATTGGGAGGGCCCTCGGATGAGCAGTTCTTC. It encodes CSVERLGGPSDEQFF.

The V gene is TRBV15, the J gene TRBJ2-7, with 7 bases lining up with TRBD2. Germline-derived CDR1 and CDR2 are LNHNV and YYDKDF (reference sequence). The CDR3 runs 14 residues. After removal of 0 bases from V and 4 bases from J, the junction contained 3 bases not matched to a gene. The CDR3 is CATSRDLADYEQYF. The CDR3 nucleotides read TGTGCCACCAGCAGAGATCTAGCGGATTACGAGCAGTACTTC. Based on the CDR3 plus reference TRBV15 and TRBJ2-7, the full variable domain is DAMVIQNPRYQVTQFGKPVTLSCSQTLNHNVMYWYQQKSSQAPKLLFHYYDKDFNNEADTPDNFQSRRPNTSFCFLDIRSPGLGDTAMYLCATSRDLADYEQYFGPGTRLTVT.

The chain joins TRBV30 to TRBJ1-2, with TRBD1 matching 7 bases. This CDR3 region has 13 residues. Germline CDR1 reads GTSNPN; CDR2 reads SVGIG (reference sequence). V gave up 3 bases and J gave up 8 bases; unmatched junction bases: 9. This CDR3 is CAWSPDRVGGYTF. CDR3 DNA: TGTGCCTGGAGCCCCGACAGGGTGGGAGGCTACACCTTC.

The chain links TRBV4-2 to TRBJ2-3; 12 bases line up with TRBD2. V lost 4 bases to trimming and J lost 6 bases; unmatched junction nucleotides: 11. The V gene's germline CDR1 is LGHNA and CDR2 YNFKEQ. This CDR3 spans 17 amino acids. CDR3 in amino acids: CASSRTFGLAGSDTQYF. CDR3 DNA: TGTGCCAGCAGCCGTACGTTCGGACTAGCGGGATCTGATACGCAGTATTTT.

In this sample, this clone turned up a few times. This chain links TRBV27 with TRBJ2-3, with 7 bases fitting TRBD2. V was clipped by 4 bases and J by 3 bases; unmatched bases: 10. The CDR3 runs 16 residues. Germline V gives CDR1 MNHEY, CDR2 SMNVEV (reference sequence). Here the CDR3 reads CASSSLGAGGTDTQYF. The CDR3 nucleotides read TGTGCCAGCAGTTCCCTTGGGGCCGGGGGGACAGATACGCAGTATTTT.

This clone occurred a few times. This chain joins TRBV19 and TRBJ2-1; 7 bases are a match to TRBD1. The V and J ends lost 5 bases and 0 bases, in that order; junction bases with no gene match: 7. The length of the CDR3 is 16 residues. The germline V gene has CDR1 LNHDA and CDR2 SQIVND (reference sequence). In DNA, the CDR3 is TGTGCCAGTAGTCAGAGACAGGGAAGCTCCTACAATGAGCAGTTCTTC. It codes for CASSQRQGSSYNEQFF.

This clone occurred a few times. V is TRBV15 and J is TRBJ2-1; D could derive from TRBD1 or TRBD2 (5 bases each). Germline V gene lookup returns CDR1 LNHNV and CDR2 YYDKDF (reference sequence). The V end was cut by 1 base, the J end by 5 bases, with 9 bases between. The CDR3 covers 14 residues. The CDR3: CATSRGGVNNEQFF. The CDR3 DNA sequence: TGTGCCACCAGCAGAGGAGGGGTCAACAATGAGCAGTTCTTC. Full variable domain (remainder filled in from reference TRBV15 and TRBJ2-1): DAMVIQNPRYQVTQFGKPVTLSCSQTLNHNVMYWYQQKSSQAPKLLFHYYDKDFNNEADTPDNFQSRRPNTSFCFLDIRSPGLGDTAMYLCATSRGGVNNEQFFGPGTRLTVL.

On this clone itself: The sample holds other DNA sequences that translate to the same CDR3. The V and J genes are TRBV7-9 and TRBJ2-7; D might be TRBD1 or TRBD2, each matching 5 bases. The CDR3 is made up of 12 amino acids. V lost 6 bases to trimming and J lost 4 bases, with 10 bases between them. In germline, CDR1 is SEHNR, CDR2 FQNEAQ (reference sequence). The CDR3 coding sequence is TGTGCCAGCAGACGGGACCTATACGAGCAGTACTTC. Translated, it gives CASRRDLYEQYF.

Concerning this clone: Because it lacks the conserved phenylalanine or tryptophan at the end, this CDR3 is likely a read error. The limits of the CDR3 on the DNA are not certain, so only TCRdb's listed CDR3 is given. The chain uses TRBV18 and TRBJ2-3. In germline, CDR1 is KGHSH, CDR2 LQKENI. A total of 13 residues make up the CDR3, ends included. CDR3 sequence reads: CASSPRYCQSHKP.

V gene TRBV19 combines with J gene TRBJ1-2; D remains unclear. Germline CDR1 reads LNHDA; CDR2 reads SQIVND (reference sequence). V lost 4 bases, J lost 1 base, and 1 base lay in between. This CDR3 is built from 11 residues. The CDR3 nucleotides are TGTGCCAGTAGTAATAACTATGGCTACACCTTC. Translated, it gives CASSNNYGYTF.

The V and J genes are TRBV15 and TRBJ2-7; TRBD2 is a possible D gene (6 bases). Germline lookup yields CDR1 LNHNV and CDR2 YYDKDF (reference sequence). V was cut by 5 bases and J by 3 bases, with 14 bases left in between. This CDR3 is 14 amino acids long. CDR3 DNA: TGTGCCACCAGCTGGGGACTTCTAAACTACGAGCAGTACTTC. It specifies CATSWGLLNYEQYF. The complete variable domain, with remaining parts taken from reference TRBV15 and TRBJ2-7, reads DAMVIQNPRYQVTQFGKPVTLSCSQTLNHNVMYWYQQKSSQAPKLLFHYYDKDFNNEADTPDNFQSRRPNTSFCFLDIRSPGLGDTAMYLCATSWGLLNYEQYFGPGTRLTVT.

The chain combines TRBV5-1 with TRBJ2-5; D unclear. Trimming took off 3 bases at V and 3 bases at J, with 15 bases between the two ends. Looked up from germline, CDR1 is SGHRS and CDR2 is YFSETQ. CDR3 size: 15 residues. DNA for the CDR3: TGCGCCAGCAGCTCTCTCCTCGGGCCTGAAGAGACCCAGTACTTC. As protein: CASSSLLGPEETQYF.

This chain uses TRBV9 with TRBJ2-5; TRBD1 agrees at 7 bases. Germline assignment: CDR1 SGDLS and CDR2 YYNGEE. With 0 bases clipped from V and 2 bases from J, the junction kept 7 bases outside the gene matches. The CDR3 spans 16 residues. The CDR3: CASSVDPQGIQETQYF. The CDR3 DNA follows: TGTGCCAGCAGCGTAGACCCACAGGGGATACAAGAGACCCAGTACTTC.

The chain uses TRBV9 and TRBJ2-1; D possibly matches TRBD1 or TRBD2 (5 bases each). Trimming took off 0 bases at V and 9 bases at J, with 16 bases between the two ends. Germline CDR1 is SGDLS and CDR2 is YYNGEE. The CDR3 spans 15 residues. CDR3 region: CASSVVGDYQGEQFF. In nucleotides, the CDR3 is TGTGCCAGCAGCGTAGTAGGTGACTACCAGGGTGAGCAGTTCTTC.

This clone was seen only a few times. The V call is TRBV29-1, the J call TRBJ1-5, with D hard to call. The germline gives CDR1 SQVTM, CDR2 ANQGSEA. V lost 3 bases and J lost 7, with 10 bases in between. The CDR3 totals 12 residues. The CDR3 DNA reads TGCAGCGTTGAGCAAGGCGGGCAGCCCCAGCATTTT. Its translation: CSVEQGGQPQHF.

V is TRBV25-1 and J is TRBJ2-7, with a possible D match to TRBD1 (5 bases). This CDR3 region has 13 residues. Germline loops: CDR1 MGHDK, CDR2 SYGVNS. Between the trimmed V and J ends, which lost 1 base and 4 bases, there was a span of 8 bases. Here the CDR3 reads CASSELDTYEQYF. CDR3 bases: TGTGCCAGCAGTGAATTGGACACGTACGAGCAGTACTTC.

The chain combines TRBV5-4 with TRBJ2-5, with 8 bases matching TRBD2. Germline CDR1 and CDR2: SGHNT and YYREEE (reference sequence). Germline trimming cut 3 bases from V and 0 bases from J; bases unmatched to any gene: 1. The CDR3 contains 14 residues. The CDR3 spells CASSSGRDQETQYF. The CDR3, as DNA: TGTGCCAGCAGCTCCGGGAGGGACCAAGAGACCCAGTACTTC.

The table lists this clone with a few counts. The V call is TRBV29-1, the J call TRBJ2-1; 10 positions agree with TRBD1. The CDR3 length is 14 residues. Trimming removed 4 bases from V and 3 bases from J; junction bases left unmatched: 3. CDR1 and CDR2 (germline): SQVTM, ANQGSEA. The CDR3 nucleotides are TGCAGCGTTGCTGGGACAGGGGACTACAATGAGCAGTTCTTC. Residues: CSVAGTGDYNEQFF.

A single count supports this clone. The CDR3 is CASSPTAGASYEQYF. In DNA, the CDR3 is TGTGCCAGCAGTCCAACCGCAGGGGCGTCCTACGAGCAGTACTTC. The V gene is TRBV7-9, the J gene TRBJ2-7; possibly TRBD1 for D (6 bases). Germline CDR1 SEHNR, CDR2 FQNEAQ (reference sequence). CDR3 length: 15 amino acids. Trimming removed 6 bases at V and 1 base at J, with 16 bases between.

This sequence joins TRBV7-8 and TRBJ2-3; D not resolved. Germline V gene lookup returns CDR1 SGHVS and CDR2 FQNEAQ. Trimming removed 4 bases from V and 6 bases from J, with 5 bases in between. CDR3 size: 11 residues. DNA for the CDR3: TGTGCCAGCAGCTGGCGGGATACGCAGTATTTT. Translated, it gives CASSWRDTQYF.

This clone was observed a few times. V and J are TRBV7-6 and TRBJ2-7; D not resolved. The CDR3 length is 13 residues. In germline, CDR1 is SGHVS, CDR2 FNYEAQ. Trimming shortened V by 1 base and J by 9 bases, and 13 bases separated the two germline ends. CDR3 coding DNA: TGTGCCAGCAGCTTAGAGTTTGTTGGTTCGCAGTACTTC. Translated: CASSLEFVGSQYF.